These T cell receptor beta chains were read from a single sample in a study of T cell repertoires in cytomegalovirus infection. TCRdb re-derived calls from the reads in MiXCR, one entry per CDR3 protein. The table lists hundreds of thousands of distinct CDR3 sequences, 17% of them singletons. The sequenced sample consisted of PBMCs. These TCRs come from a human donor in good health (CMV status not recorded). Some clones in this sample may be carry-over from other donors' samples. The conserved cysteine and the conserved F or W are not part of the CDR3 here. Each record gives: V gene, CDR3 protein.

v_call: TRBV12-3/TRBV12-4
cdr3_aa: ATTRGRARAF

v_call: TRBV4-1
cdr3_aa: ASSQEPGGGQTQY

v_call: TRBV18
cdr3_aa: ASSPPANSGNTIY

v_call: TRBV9
cdr3_aa: ASSADIYNEQF

v_call: TRBV20-1
cdr3_aa: SARVGGLGGSPLH

v_call: TRBV4-1
cdr3_aa: ASSQDLRAQY

v_call: TRBV6-1
cdr3_aa: ARTGAYEQY

v_call: TRBV12-3/TRBV12-4
cdr3_aa: ASSFEVSLGTKTSTDTQY

v_call: TRBV7-2
cdr3_aa: ASSPQSGLFSGNTIY

v_call: TRBV7-6
cdr3_aa: ASSGIRDSPLH

v_call: TRBV19
cdr3_aa: ASSTGGVRTDTQY

v_call: TRBV6-2/TRBV6-3
cdr3_aa: ASSYSADQETQY

v_call: TRBV19
cdr3_aa: ASLGYDGGRETQY

v_call: TRBV5-1
cdr3_aa: ASSLGQEGNEQF